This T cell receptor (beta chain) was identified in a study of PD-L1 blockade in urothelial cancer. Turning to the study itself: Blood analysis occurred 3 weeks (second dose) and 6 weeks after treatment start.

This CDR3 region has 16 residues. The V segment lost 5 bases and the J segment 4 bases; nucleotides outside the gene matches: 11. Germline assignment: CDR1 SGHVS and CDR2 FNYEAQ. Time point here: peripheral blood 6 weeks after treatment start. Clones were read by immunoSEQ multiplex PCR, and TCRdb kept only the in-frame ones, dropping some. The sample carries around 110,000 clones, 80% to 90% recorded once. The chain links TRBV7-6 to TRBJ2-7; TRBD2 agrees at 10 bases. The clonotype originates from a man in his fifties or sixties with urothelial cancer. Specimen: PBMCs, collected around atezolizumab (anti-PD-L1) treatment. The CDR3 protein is CASSGYGTSDPYEQYF. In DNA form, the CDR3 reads TGTGCCAGCAGCGGGTACGGGACTAGCGACCCATACGAGCAGTACTTC.